This T cell receptor beta chain appears in the sequencing data of a study of T cell repertoires in cytomegalovirus infection. Study-level information: CMV infection and matching HLA type were both indicated by public TCR beta signatures.

TCRdb reprocessed the reads with MiXCR, giving one entry per CDR3 protein. The table lists fewer than 950,000 distinct CDR3 sequences, 30% to 35% of them singletons. Study conclusions and caveats: Clonotypes of TCR beta that were HLA-C-restricted and CMV-specific dominated the ex vivo response.

Trimming stripped 2 bases from V and 0 bases from J, with 13 bases between. The germline CDR1 and CDR2 sequences are MNHEY and SVGAGI. The CDR3 loop spans 16 amino acids. This clonotype was picked up a small number of times. Its antigen remains unidentified. The sample was cultured CD8+ T cells from PBMCs, taken from culture after CMV antigen stimulation. The rearrangement links TRBV6-5 to TRBJ1-1, with TRBD1 as a possible D gene (6 bases). This sequence was found in a human donor in good health (CMV status not recorded). Some clones in this sample may be carry-over from other donors' samples. CDR3 sequence: CASSYPAGTMNTEAFF. As DNA, the CDR3 is TGTGCCAGCAGTTACCCAGCCGGGACAATGAACACTGAAGCTTTCTTT.